The clone carrying this TCR beta chain was observed a single time. These data belong to a study of blood T cell repertoires in COVID-19. Study as a whole: Italy, Spain and the United States were the sources of the convalescent and acute COVID-19 samples. Sample material is recorded as cDNA or gDNA derived from T cells, B-cell-depleted T cells, or PBMCs.

Original handling: Amplified reference gene primers provided the basis for estimating nucleated cell counts. Repertoires were generated with immunoSEQ multiplex PCR, while TCRdb's copy carries only in-frame clones and drops some. The DNA was the basis for D and trimming; V, J and clone size are from that table. The sample yields about 300,000 clones, roughly 83% seen once. Germline V gene data show CDR1 as SGDLS and CDR2 as YYNGEE. After removal of 2 bases from V and 3 bases from J, the junction contained 4 bases not matched to a gene. The CDR3 extends over 14 amino acids. The J gene is TRBJ2-7, the V gene TRBV9; 8 bases fit TRBD2. The sequenced material came from peripheral blood. This clonotype was obtained from a woman aged 45-65 years with acute or convalescent COVID-19. The CDR3 here is CASSVTSENYEQYF. CDR3 coding DNA: TGTGCCAGCAGCGTGACTAGCGAAAACTACGAGCAGTACTTC.